This T cell receptor (beta chain) was observed in a study of blood T cell repertoires in COVID-19. Overall study: COVID-19 samples collected from the United States, Italy and Spain covered acute and convalescent phases.

The data were produced by immunoSEQ multiplex PCR, yet TCRdb's version contains in-frame clones alone and is incomplete. This table has 360,000 or so clones, about nine tenths appearing once. Individuals in the exposed group had encountered a COVID-19 case within 2 weeks preceding study entry. Germline CDR1 SGHNT, CDR2 YENEEA. V lost 4 bases and J 9 bases, leaving 16 bases between the germline ends. CDR3 length: 14 residues. The sample comprised PBMCs or T cells enriched from blood (not recorded which). This receptor was obtained from a woman between 25 and 40 years old who had been exposed to COVID-19. The J gene is TRBJ1-5, the V gene TRBV11-3; perhaps TRBD1 as D (5 bases). The CDR3 DNA sequence: TGTGCCAGCAGCTCCTGGGGGGGGAAAGGGCCCCAGCATTTT. Its protein is CASSSWGGKGPQHF.